These T cell receptor beta chains were read from a single sample in a study of blood T cell repertoires in COVID-19. The data were produced by immunoSEQ multiplex PCR, yet TCRdb's version contains in-frame clones alone and is incomplete. This table holds around 150,000 clones, 85% found once. The specimen sequenced was PBMCs or T cells enriched from blood (not recorded which). These receptors were taken from a woman aged 40 to 55 who had recovered from COVID-19. CDR3s include the opening cysteine and the closing phenylalanine or tryptophan. The D gene is left open where the match is weak. A clone size is listed for some rows: how often the clone was seen (once, few, many), or a class if it is expanded.

v_call: TRBV11-1
clone_size: NA
j_call: TRBJ2-7
d_call: NA
cdr3_aa: CASSFETGEGSYEQYF
cdr3_nt: TGTGCCAGCAGCTTTGAGACAGGGGAGGGCTCCTACGAGCAGTACTTC

v_call: TRBV10-3
clone_size: NA
j_call: TRBJ1-4
d_call: TRBD1
cdr3_aa: CAIGRQGMGEKLFF
cdr3_nt: TGTGCCATCGGACGACAGGGTATGGGAGAAAAACTGTTTTTT

v_call: TRBV5-4
clone_size: NA
j_call: TRBJ2-5
d_call: TRBD2
cdr3_aa: CASSLSASGGAGETQYF
cdr3_nt: TGTGCCAGCAGCTTGTCGGCTAGCGGGGGGGCTGGAGAGACCCAGTACTTC

v_call: TRBV4-1
clone_size: few
j_call: TRBJ1-1
d_call: TRBD1
cdr3_aa: CASSQYQGAYTEAFF
cdr3_nt: TGCGCCAGCAGCCAATATCAGGGGGCCTACACTGAAGCTTTCTTT

v_call: TRBV4-2
clone_size: NA
j_call: TRBJ1-2
d_call: NA
cdr3_aa: CASSPSAERQDLYGYTF
cdr3_nt: TGTGCCAGCAGCCCCTCGGCAGAGAGACAGGACTTATATGGCTACACCTTC

v_call: TRBV7-8
clone_size: NA
j_call: TRBJ1-2
d_call: NA
cdr3_aa: CASSINWAENYGYTF
cdr3_nt: TGTGCCAGCAGCATAAATTGGGCAGAGAACTATGGCTACACCTTC

v_call: TRBV9
clone_size: NA
j_call: TRBJ2-7
d_call: TRBD2
cdr3_aa: CASSPATSGRGYYEQYF
cdr3_nt: TGTGCCAGCAGCCCCGCCACTAGCGGGAGGGGATACTACGAGCAGTACTTC

v_call: TRBV19
clone_size: NA
j_call: TRBJ2-2
d_call: NA
cdr3_aa: CASSIESGEIGELFF
cdr3_nt: TGTGCCAGTAGTATAGAATCGGGGGAGATCGGGGAGCTGTTTTTT

v_call: TRBV5-4
clone_size: NA
j_call: TRBJ2-1
d_call: TRBD2
cdr3_aa: CASSSGGGSSYNEQFF
cdr3_nt: TGTGCCAGCAGCTCTGGAGGCGGGAGCTCCTACAATGAGCAGTTCTTC

v_call: TRBV30
clone_size: NA
j_call: TRBJ1-5
d_call: NA
cdr3_aa: CAWSVQAGIQPQHF
cdr3_nt: TGTGCCTGGAGTGTACAGGCAGGCATCCAGCCCCAGCATTTT

v_call: TRBV29-1
clone_size: once
j_call: TRBJ1-2
d_call: TRBD1
cdr3_aa: CSVGGQEGNMYGYTF
cdr3_nt: TGCAGCGTTGGGGGACAGGAGGGGAATATGTATGGCTACACCTTC

v_call: TRBV6-5
clone_size: NA
j_call: TRBJ1-1
d_call: NA
cdr3_aa: CASSAGGGTYTEAFF
cdr3_nt: TGTGCCAGCAGCGCTGGGGGGGGGACCTACACTGAAGCTTTCTTT

v_call: TRBV4-1
clone_size: NA
j_call: TRBJ2-7
d_call: NA
cdr3_aa: CASSQGLGGVLEYF
cdr3_nt: TGCGCCAGCAGCCAAGGGCTCGGGGGAGTGTTGGAGTACTTC

v_call: TRBV5-1
clone_size: NA
j_call: TRBJ1-1
d_call: NA
cdr3_aa: CASSLAVVNTEAFF
cdr3_nt: TGCGCCAGCAGCTTGGCCGTAGTGAACACTGAAGCTTTCTTT

v_call: TRBV7-8
clone_size: NA
j_call: TRBJ1-6
d_call: TRBD1
cdr3_aa: CASRRDRVGSPLHF
cdr3_nt: TGTGCCAGCAGGAGAGACAGGGTAGGGTCACCCCTCCACTTT

v_call: TRBV28
clone_size: NA
j_call: TRBJ2-7
d_call: TRBD1
cdr3_aa: CASRLPGQTYYEQYF
cdr3_nt: TGTGCCAGCAGGCTACCGGGACAGACGTACTACGAGCAGTACTTC

v_call: TRBV9
clone_size: few
j_call: TRBJ2-3
d_call: TRBD2
cdr3_aa: CASSVGTSYTDTQYF
cdr3_nt: TGTGCCAGCAGCGTAGGGACTAGCTACACAGATACGCAGTATTTT